This section outlines one T cell receptor beta chain sequence together with its context. The antigen remains unidentified. This sample is part of a study of shared clonotypes between healthy human individuals. Study-level findings and limits: It was the non-shared clonotypes that had lower generation probabilities than clonotypes shared by all four donors.

The germline V gene encodes CDR1 SEHNR and CDR2 FQNEAQ (reference sequence). CDR3 size: 16 residues. With 5 bases removed from V and 1 base from J, the gap between germline ends came to 18 bases. Terminally differentiated effector memory CD45RA+ cells were excluded by CCR7 positive selection of CD45RO-negative cells. This table comes from immunoSEQ multiplex PCR, and its TCRdb copy is limited to in-frame clones, with some not included. The table has roughly 650,000 clones, approximately 96% seen once. This TCR derives from a woman between 25 and 40 years old in good health. The rearrangement joins TRBV7-9 to TRBJ2-7, with D possibly matching TRBD2 (6 bases). The sample taken for sequencing was naive CD8+ T cells sorted from blood. The CDR3 spells CASSPTGSGLSYEQYF. CDR3 sequence (DNA): TGTGCCAGCAGCCCCACGGGGAGCGGGCTATCCTACGAGCAGTACTTC.